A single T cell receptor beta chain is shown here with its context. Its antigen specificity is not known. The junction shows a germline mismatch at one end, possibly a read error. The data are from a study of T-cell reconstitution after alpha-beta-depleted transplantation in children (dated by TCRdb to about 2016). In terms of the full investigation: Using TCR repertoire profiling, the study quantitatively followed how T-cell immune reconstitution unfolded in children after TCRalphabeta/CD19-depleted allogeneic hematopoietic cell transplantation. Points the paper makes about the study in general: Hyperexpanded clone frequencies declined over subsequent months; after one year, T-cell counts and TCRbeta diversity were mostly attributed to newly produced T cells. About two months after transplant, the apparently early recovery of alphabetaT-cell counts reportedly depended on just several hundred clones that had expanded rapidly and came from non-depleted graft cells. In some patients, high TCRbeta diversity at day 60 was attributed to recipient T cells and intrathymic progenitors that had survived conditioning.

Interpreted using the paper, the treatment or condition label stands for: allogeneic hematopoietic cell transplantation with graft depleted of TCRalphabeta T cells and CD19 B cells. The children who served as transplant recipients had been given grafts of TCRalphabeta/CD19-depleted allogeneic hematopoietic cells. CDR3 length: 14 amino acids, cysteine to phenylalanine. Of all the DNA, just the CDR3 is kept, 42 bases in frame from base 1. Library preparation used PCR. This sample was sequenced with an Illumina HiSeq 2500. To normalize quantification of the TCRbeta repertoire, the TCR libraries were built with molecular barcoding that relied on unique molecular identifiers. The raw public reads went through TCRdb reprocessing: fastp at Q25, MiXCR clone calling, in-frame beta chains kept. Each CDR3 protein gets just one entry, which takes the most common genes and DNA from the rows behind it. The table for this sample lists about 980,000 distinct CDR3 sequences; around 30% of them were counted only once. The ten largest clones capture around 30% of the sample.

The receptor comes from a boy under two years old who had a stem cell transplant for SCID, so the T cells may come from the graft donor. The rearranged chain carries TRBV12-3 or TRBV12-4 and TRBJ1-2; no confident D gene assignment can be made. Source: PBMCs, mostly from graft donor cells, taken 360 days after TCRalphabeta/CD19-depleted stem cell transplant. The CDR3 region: CASSPGQTNHGYTF. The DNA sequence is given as TGTGCCAGCAGTCCCGGGCAGACTAACCATGGCTACACCTTC.